The TCR beta chain under discussion was sequenced for a study of T cells in Graves' hyperthyroidism and ophthalmopathy. The study, taken as a whole, reports: The model forecast ophthalmopathy, anticipating it by a median about 7 months before onset. A model of 13 V-J pairs discriminated ophthalmopathy from stable hyperthyroidism.

A Clinical Activity Score of at least 3, a NOSPECS grade of at least 4 and a duration under 3 months were recorded in the ophthalmopathy patients. Fresh 10 ml peripheral blood yielded PBMCs. Germline V gene lookup returns CDR1 SGHRS and CDR2 YFSETQ. The CDR3 consists of 16 residues. The V end lost 0 bases, the J end lost 1 base, and 13 bases lay between the germline ends. Regions amplified from RNA transcripts were the TCR beta CDR3 regions. HTBI primers were used for first-round RT-PCR of the TCR CDR3. TCRdb re-called the multiplex PCR reads with MiXCR, one entry per CDR3 protein. Of about 610,000 distinct CDR3 sequences listed, roughly 15% are singletons. This clonotype was found many times. Its antigen is undetermined.

This chain joins TRBV5-1 and TRBJ1-2; D gene uncertain. The source material was blood. This receptor was identified in a middle-aged woman with Graves' ophthalmopathy. As DNA, the CDR3 is TGCGCCAGCAGCTTGGTGGGTGAAGGGTATAACTATGGCTACACCTTC. Its translation: CASSLVGEGYNYGYTF.